In its sample, the clone carrying this T cell receptor (beta chain) was seen once. Its antigen remains unidentified. The sample comes from a study of shared clonotypes between healthy human individuals. For the study at large: Ranging from 18 to 49 in age, donors were two women and three men.

The donors were adults (healthy and HIV-negative) with no recent acute infections or vaccinations. Study findings and constraints: Clonotype sharing among donors was thought likely to change with sequencing depth.

Only in-frame clones appear in the TCRdb table, and some are missing; sequencing was by immunoSEQ multiplex PCR. This table holds around 500,000 clones, around 80% found once. This CDR3 spans 17 amino acids. The germline CDR1 and CDR2 sequences are KGHSH and LQKENI. Trimming took 1 base from V and 2 from J; bases not matched to a gene: 4. The sequenced material came from PBMCs. V and J are TRBV18 and TRBJ2-6, with 8 bases fitting TRBD1. The TCR comes from a woman in her thirties or forties in good health. Some clones in this sample may be carry-over from other donors' samples. In DNA, the CDR3 is TGTGCCAGCTCACCACTGGGACAGGCGGCTGGGGCCAACGTCCTGACTTTC. Its translation: CASSPLGQAAGANVLTF.